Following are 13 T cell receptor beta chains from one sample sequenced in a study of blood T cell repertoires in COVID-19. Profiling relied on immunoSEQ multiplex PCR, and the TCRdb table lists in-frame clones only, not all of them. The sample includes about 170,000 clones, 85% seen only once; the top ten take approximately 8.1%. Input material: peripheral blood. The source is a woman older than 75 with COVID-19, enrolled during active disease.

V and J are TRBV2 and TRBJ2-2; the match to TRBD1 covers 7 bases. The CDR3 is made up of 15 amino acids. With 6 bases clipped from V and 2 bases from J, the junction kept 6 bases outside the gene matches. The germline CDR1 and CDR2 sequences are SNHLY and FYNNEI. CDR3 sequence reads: CASSRQGSNTGELFF. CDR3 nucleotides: TGTGCCAGCAGCCGACAGGGATCAAACACCGGGGAGCTGTTTTTT.

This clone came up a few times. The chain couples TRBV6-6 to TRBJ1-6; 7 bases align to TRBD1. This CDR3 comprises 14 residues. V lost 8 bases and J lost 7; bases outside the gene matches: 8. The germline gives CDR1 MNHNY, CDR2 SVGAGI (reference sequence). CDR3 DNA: TGTGCCAGCGCCCAGGGACAGAGAAATTCACCCCTCCACTTT. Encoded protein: CASAQGQRNSPLHF.

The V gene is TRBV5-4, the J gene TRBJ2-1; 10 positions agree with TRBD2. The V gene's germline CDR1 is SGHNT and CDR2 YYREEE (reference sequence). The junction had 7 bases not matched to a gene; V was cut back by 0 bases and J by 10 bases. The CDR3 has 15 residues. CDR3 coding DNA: TGTGCCAGCAGCTTGGCTAGCGGGGGCACGACCGAGCAGTTCTTC. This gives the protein CASSLASGGTTEQFF.

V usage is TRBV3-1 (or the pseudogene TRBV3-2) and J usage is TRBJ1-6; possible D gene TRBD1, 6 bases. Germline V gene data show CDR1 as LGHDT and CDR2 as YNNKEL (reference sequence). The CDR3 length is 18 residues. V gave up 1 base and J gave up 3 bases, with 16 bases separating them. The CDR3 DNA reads TGTGCCAGCAGCCAAGTACAACAGGGTTCGGGCTATAATTCACCCCTCCACTTT. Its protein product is CASSQVQQGSGYNSPLHF.

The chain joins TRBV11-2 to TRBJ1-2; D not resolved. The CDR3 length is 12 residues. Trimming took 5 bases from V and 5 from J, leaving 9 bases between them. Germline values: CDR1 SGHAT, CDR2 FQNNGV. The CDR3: CASSRGRYGYTF. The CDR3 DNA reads TGTGCCAGCAGCCGAGGGAGGTATGGCTACACCTTC. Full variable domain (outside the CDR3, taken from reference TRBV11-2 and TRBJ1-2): EAGVAQSPRYKIIEKRQSVAFWCNPISGHATLYWYQQILGQGPKLLIQFQNNGVVDDSQLPKDRFSAERLKGVDSTLKIQPAKLEDSAVYLCASSRGRYGYTFGSGTRLTVV.

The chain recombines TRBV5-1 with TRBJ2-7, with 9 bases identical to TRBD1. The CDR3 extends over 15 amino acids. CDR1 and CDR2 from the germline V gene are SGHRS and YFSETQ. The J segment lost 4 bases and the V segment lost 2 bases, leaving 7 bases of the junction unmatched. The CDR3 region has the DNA TGCGCCAGCAGCTTCCAATCGGGACAGGGTTACGAGCAGTACTTC. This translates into CASSFQSGQGYEQYF.

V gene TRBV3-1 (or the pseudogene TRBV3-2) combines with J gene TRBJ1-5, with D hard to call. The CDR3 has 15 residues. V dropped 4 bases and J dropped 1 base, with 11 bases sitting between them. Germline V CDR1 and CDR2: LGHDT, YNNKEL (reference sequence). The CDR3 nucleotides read TGTGCCAGCAGCCCTACGGGAGGGAGCAATCAGCCCCAGCATTTT. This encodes CASSPTGGSNQPQHF.

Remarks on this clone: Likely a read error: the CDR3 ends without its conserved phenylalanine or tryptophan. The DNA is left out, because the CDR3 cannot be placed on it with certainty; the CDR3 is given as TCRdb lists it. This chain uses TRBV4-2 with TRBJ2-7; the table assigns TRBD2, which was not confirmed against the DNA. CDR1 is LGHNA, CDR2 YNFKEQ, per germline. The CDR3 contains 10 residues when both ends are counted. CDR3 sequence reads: CASSLYYPSG.

The CDR3 DNA reads as TGTGCCAGCAGTTATGTCTCAGGGGGGCGTGAAAAACTGTTTTTT. The encoded protein is CASSYVSGGREKLFF. The chain has TRBV28 and TRBJ1-4; 7 positions agree with TRBD1. The V gene's germline CDR1 is MDHEN and CDR2 SYDVKM. The CDR3 spans 15 residues. Unmatched junction bases numbered 9, after V lost 4 bases and J lost 7 bases.

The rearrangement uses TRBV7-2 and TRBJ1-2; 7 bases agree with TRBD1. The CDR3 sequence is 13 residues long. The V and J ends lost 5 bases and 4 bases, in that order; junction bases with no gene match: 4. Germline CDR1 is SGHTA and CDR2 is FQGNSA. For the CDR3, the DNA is TGTGCCAGCAGCCTCGGGACAGCCTATGGCTACACCTTC. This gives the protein CASSLGTAYGYTF.

The CDR3, as DNA: TGTGCCACCAGCACCCCAACCGGGGTGAACTATGGCTACACCTTC. It codes for CATSTPTGVNYGYTF. The chain is built from TRBV15 and TRBJ1-2, with D unresolved. Germline V gene data show CDR1 as LNHNV and CDR2 as YYDKDF (reference sequence). The CDR3 covers 15 residues. The germline V and J ends were trimmed by 4 bases and 2 bases, with 14 bases remaining between them.

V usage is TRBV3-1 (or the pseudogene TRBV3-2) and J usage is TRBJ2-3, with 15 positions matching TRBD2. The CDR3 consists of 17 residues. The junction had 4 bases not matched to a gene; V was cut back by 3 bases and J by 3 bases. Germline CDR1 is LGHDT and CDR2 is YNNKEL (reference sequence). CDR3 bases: TGTGCCAGCAGCCAGGGACTAGCGGGAGGTGGAACAGATACGCAGTATTTT. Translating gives CASSQGLAGGGTDTQYF.

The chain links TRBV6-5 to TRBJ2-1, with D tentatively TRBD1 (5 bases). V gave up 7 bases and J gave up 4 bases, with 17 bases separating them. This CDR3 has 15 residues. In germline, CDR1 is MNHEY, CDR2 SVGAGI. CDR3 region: CASTPDWGGYNEQFF. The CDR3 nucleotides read TGTGCCAGCACCCCCGACTGGGGCGGTTACAATGAGCAGTTCTTC.